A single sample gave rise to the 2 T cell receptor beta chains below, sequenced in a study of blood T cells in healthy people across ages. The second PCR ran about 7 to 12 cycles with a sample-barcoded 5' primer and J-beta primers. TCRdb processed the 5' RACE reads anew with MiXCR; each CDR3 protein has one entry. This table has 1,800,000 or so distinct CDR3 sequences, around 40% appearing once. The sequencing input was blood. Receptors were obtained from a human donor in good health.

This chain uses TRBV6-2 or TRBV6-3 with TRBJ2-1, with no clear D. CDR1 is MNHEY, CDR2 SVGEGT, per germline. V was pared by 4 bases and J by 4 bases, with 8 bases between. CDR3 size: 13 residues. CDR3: CASSLSEYNEQFF. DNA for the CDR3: TGTGCCAGCAGTTTGAGCGAGTACAATGAGCAGTTCTTC.

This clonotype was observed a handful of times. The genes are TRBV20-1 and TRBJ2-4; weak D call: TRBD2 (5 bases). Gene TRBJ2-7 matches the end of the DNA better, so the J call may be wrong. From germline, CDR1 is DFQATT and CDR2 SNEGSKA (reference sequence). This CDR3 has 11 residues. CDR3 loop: CSAPGVYEQYF. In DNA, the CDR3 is TGCAGTGCCCCCGGGGTTTACGAGCAGTACTTC.